Listed here are 27 T cell receptor beta chains from one sample, sequenced in a study of regulatory T cells in long-lasting Graves disease. Regarding time point: newly diagnosed GD, antithyroid drugs for less than 3 months. Extracted RNA from PBMCs served as the source of the TCR library. Building the TCR beta libraries relied on iRepertoire HTBI primers, and CDR3 regions underwent Arm-PCR. TCRdb re-derived calls from the multiplex PCR reads in MiXCR, one entry per CDR3 protein. The top ten clones hold about 7.8% of a sample with roughly 410,000 distinct CDR3 sequences, roughly 15% of them seen once. The sample was also linked to a second study, of T cells in Graves' hyperthyroidism and ophthalmopathy.

The source was peripheral blood mononuclear cells (PBMCs), collected at new diagnosis, from a patient treated with antithyroid drugs. These receptors were collected from a woman aged 40 to 50 with Graves disease.

This clonotype was counted a few times. The CDR3 DNA reads as TGCGCCAGCAGCCAAGGGGCGTTAGGCCCCTACAATGAGCAGTTCTTC. Its translation: CASSQGALGPYNEQFF. This chain joins TRBV4-1 and TRBJ2-1; no reliable D call. There are 16 residues in the CDR3. Trimming removed 1 base from V and 2 bases from J, with 12 bases in between. Germline values: CDR1 MGHRA, CDR2 YSYEKL.

As regards this clonotype: Given a much more abundant clone one base away, this may be a read error. The conserved closing phenylalanine or tryptophan is absent in this CDR3, likely reflecting a read error. J is TRBJ2-7 and V is TRBV28; D perhaps matches TRBD1 (6 bases). V lost 2 bases and J lost 1, with 12 bases in between. CDR3 size: 15 residues. The germline V gene has CDR1 MDHEN and CDR2 SYDVKM. CDR3 region: CASSLSRGKSYEQYL. Here the CDR3 DNA reads TGTGCCAGCAGTTTAAGCAGGGGAAAATCCTACGAGCAGTACTTA.

This clonotype showed up many times. V usage is TRBV13 and J usage is TRBJ2-7, with 11 bases aligning to TRBD2. The V gene's germline CDR1 is PRHDT and CDR2 FYEKMQ (reference sequence). This CDR3 spans 16 amino acids. The ends lost 5 bases at V and 4 bases at J; junction bases unmatched: 10. The CDR3 here is CASSPPSGRTAYEQYF. The DNA for the CDR3 is TGTGCCAGCAGCCCTCCTAGCGGGAGGACCGCGTACGAGCAGTACTTC.

This chain joins TRBV28 and TRBJ1-6; 7 bases are shared with TRBD1. V lost 5 bases to trimming and J lost 11 bases; unmatched junction nucleotides: 3. There are 12 residues in the CDR3. Germline V gene data show CDR1 as MDHEN and CDR2 as SYDVKM. The DNA for the CDR3 is TGTGCCAGCAGTGGACAGGTGCCACCCCTCCACTTT. Translating gives CASSGQVPPLHF.

This clonotype occurred many times. The chain links TRBV7-8 to TRBJ2-5, with unresolved D. The CDR3 runs 17 residues. Germline V gene data show CDR1 as SGHVS and CDR2 as FQNEAQ. V lost 1 base, J lost 7 bases, and 22 bases lay in between. In nucleotides, the CDR3 is TGTGCCAGCAGCTTAGTCAGCCAGGTCTTCACGGCAACGACCCAGTACTTC. It specifies CASSLVSQVFTATTQYF.

This clonotype has just a few counts. Given a much more abundant clone one base away, this may be a read error. This chain connects TRBV7-8 to TRBJ2-7; D gene uncertain. CDR1 is SGHVS, CDR2 FQNEAQ, per germline. The CDR3 is 16 amino acids. V was cut by 4 bases and J by 2 bases, with 18 bases left in between. The CDR3 DNA reads TGTGCCAGCAGCTCCCTCGTGTATCCAATGGCCTACGAGCAGTACTTC. Translated: CASSSLVYPMAYEQYF.

This clonotype was seen many times. This chain uses TRBV5-4 with TRBJ2-1; 11 bases are shared with TRBD2. The CDR3 loop spans 17 amino acids. Germline V lookup: CDR1 SGHNT, CDR2 YYREEE (reference sequence). V shed 0 bases and J 2 bases; nucleotides not matched to a gene: 4. The CDR3 loop reads CASSLALAGDAYNEQFF. In DNA form, the CDR3 reads TGTGCCAGCAGCTTGGCACTAGCGGGAGACGCCTACAATGAGCAGTTCTTC.

Only a few counts were recorded for this clonotype. The CDR3 reads CASSQEWSSGSIQETQYF. The CDR3 DNA is TGCGCCAGCAGCCAAGAATGGTCTAGCGGGAGTATTCAAGAGACCCAGTACTTC. V gene TRBV4-3 combines with J gene TRBJ2-5; 10 bases align to TRBD2. The CDR3 runs 18 residues. The germline CDR1 and CDR2 sequences are LGHNA and YSLEER. The V segment lost 0 bases and the J segment 2 bases; nucleotides outside the gene matches: 9.

Only a few counts were recorded for this clonotype. The V gene is TRBV28, the J gene TRBJ2-3, with 10 positions matching TRBD2. This CDR3 has 14 amino acids. Germline CDR1 MDHEN, CDR2 SYDVKM. The V and J ends lost 8 bases and 0 bases, in that order; junction bases with no gene match: 2. The CDR3 sequence: CASGLAESTDTQYF. The CDR3 region has the DNA TGTGCCAGCGGACTAGCGGAGAGCACAGATACGCAGTATTTT.

This clonotype was observed at least ten times. This rearrangement joins TRBV19 to TRBJ1-2; 7 bases match TRBD1. The CDR3 spans 14 residues. Germline CDR1 and CDR2: LNHDA and SQIVND (reference sequence). The trim removed 6 bases at V and 0 bases at J, leaving 4 bases unmatched. The CDR3, as DNA: TGTGCCAGTAGAGGGGACAGCCCTAACTATGGCTACACCTTC. Its protein product is CASRGDSPNYGYTF.

Notes on this clonotype: This may stem from a read error, because a much larger clone lies one nucleotide away. The V call is TRBV7-9, the J call TRBJ1-6; D is possibly TRBD1 (5 bases). The CDR3 length is 14 residues. Per germline, CDR1 SEHNR and CDR2 FQNEAQ (reference sequence). CDR3 DNA: TGTGCCAGCAGCTTCGATTCGGGGGTCTCACCCCTCCGCTTT. Translation gives CASSFDSGVSPLRF.

V and J are TRBV24-1 and TRBJ2-2; D is perhaps TRBD1 (6 bases). The V gene's germline CDR1 is KGHDR and CDR2 SFDVKD. V lost 2 bases to trimming and J lost 3 bases, with 6 bases between them. CDR3 size: 14 residues. Here the CDR3 DNA reads TGTGCCACCAGTGATTACAGGGACACCGGGGAGCTGTTTTTT. Translation gives CATSDYRDTGELFF.

This clonotype was observed at least ten times. This chain uses TRBV7-3 with TRBJ2-2; possible D gene TRBD2, 6 bases. CDR1 and CDR2 from the germline V gene are SGHTA and FQGTGA. This CDR3 spans 16 amino acids. Trimming cost V 5 bases and J 4 bases, with 17 bases left between them. The CDR3 spells CASSVSWVGGTGELFF. The CDR3 DNA reads as TGTGCCAGCAGCGTATCTTGGGTCGGGGGCACCGGGGAGCTGTTTTTT.

In its sample, this clonotype was seen many times. The chain is built from TRBV7-9 and TRBJ2-1; D not resolved. The germline gives CDR1 SEHNR, CDR2 FQNEAQ (reference sequence). The CDR3 sequence is 12 residues long. V lost 5 bases to trimming and J lost 7 bases, with 9 bases between them. The CDR3, as DNA: TGTGCCAGCAGCCCCCGGCGGAATGAGCAGTTCTTC. It yields the protein CASSPRRNEQFF.

This clonotype was recorded at least ten times. The V and J genes are TRBV28 and TRBJ2-3, with D perhaps given as TRBD1 or TRBD2 (5 bases each). V lost 5 bases, J lost 6 bases, and 24 bases lay in between. Germline V gene sequence: CDR1 MDHEN, CDR2 SYDVKM. The CDR3 has 17 residues. CDR3 bases: TGTGCCAGCAGTCTATCCTTGACCGGGGTTTCAGGGGATACGCAGTATTTT. The encoded protein is CASSLSLTGVSGDTQYF.

A word on this clonotype: This likely stems from a read error, as it lies one base from a far larger clone. V and J are TRBV12-3 or TRBV12-4 and TRBJ1-4; D ambiguous. The J call may not be correct, given that the DNA end is closer to TRBJ1-6. The CDR3 has 15 amino acids. The CDR3 DNA follows: TGTGCCAGCAGGTTGACTAGCAGTGGGGATTCACCCCTCCACTTT. Translation gives CASRLTSSGDSPLHF.

This clonotype was seen at least ten times. V usage is TRBV29-1 and J usage is TRBJ2-7; TRBD1 aligns across 9 bases. The CDR3 totals 15 residues. Germline-derived CDR1 and CDR2 are SQVTM and ANQGSEA. With 1 base clipped from V and 3 bases from J, the junction kept 7 bases outside the gene matches. This CDR3 is CSVEATGTGHYEQYF. Here the CDR3 DNA reads TGCAGCGTTGAAGCCACCGGGACAGGGCACTACGAGCAGTACTTC.

This clonotype is labeled medium-sized (0.01 to 0.1%). The chain has TRBV7-2 and TRBJ2-3; D is perhaps TRBD1 (6 bases). This CDR3 comprises 14 residues. CDR1 is SGHTA, CDR2 FQGNSA, per germline. Trimming cost V 1 base and J 2 bases, with 7 bases left between them. CDR3: CASSLGDTTDTQYF. CDR3 sequence (DNA): TGTGCCAGCAGCTTAGGGGACACCACAGATACGCAGTATTTT.

This clonotype was observed many times. The chain combines TRBV28 with TRBJ2-5, with D maybe TRBD1 (7 bases). The ends were cut back, 6 bases at V and 4 bases at J, with 15 bases in the middle. Germline assignment: CDR1 MDHEN and CDR2 SYDVKM. This CDR3 is built from 14 residues. This chain's CDR3 is CASSLTGRLETQYF. The CDR3 DNA reads as TGTGCCAGCAGCTTGACAGGGAGGTTAGAGACCCAGTACTTC.

The chain employs TRBV5-1 and TRBJ2-2; 9 bases are a match to TRBD1. This CDR3 region has 15 residues. The ends lost 2 bases at V and 4 bases at J; junction bases unmatched: 3. Germline assignment: CDR1 SGHRS and CDR2 YFSETQ. CDR3 region: CASSFSDRGTGELFF. The CDR3 region has the DNA TGCGCCAGCAGCTTCTCGGACAGGGGCACCGGGGAGCTGTTTTTT. Full variable domain (remainder filled in from reference TRBV5-1 and TRBJ2-2): KAGVTQTPRYLIKTRGQQVTLSCSPISGHRSVSWYQQTPGQGLQFLFEYFSETQRNKGNFPGRFSGRQFSNSRSEMNVSTLELGDSALYLCASSFSDRGTGELFFGEGSRLTVL.

This clonotype showed up many times. This rearrangement joins TRBV6-1 to TRBJ2-7; possible D gene TRBD1, 6 bases. Per the germline V gene, CDR1 is MNHNS and CDR2 is SASEGT. The CDR3 runs 14 residues. The ends were cut back, 3 bases at V and 3 bases at J, with 12 bases in the middle. The DNA of the CDR3 is TGTGCCAGCAGTGAGACGACAGGATTCTACGAGCAGTACTTC. Translating it yields CASSETTGFYEQYF.

There are many counts of this clonotype. The V call is TRBV28, the J call TRBJ1-1; D not resolved. CDR1 MDHEN and CDR2 SYDVKM come from the germline V gene. The CDR3 runs 13 residues. With 6 bases removed from V and 3 bases from J, the gap between germline ends came to 11 bases. CDR3 protein: CASSSAGDTEAFF. As DNA, the CDR3 is TGTGCCAGCAGCTCAGCAGGAGACACTGAAGCTTTCTTT.

With regard to this clonotype: A much larger clone differs by one base, so this may be a read error. V and J are TRBV20-1 and TRBJ2-5; no clear D. Germline loops: CDR1 DFQATT, CDR2 SNEGSKA (reference sequence). The CDR3 has 15 residues. CDR3 bases: TGCAGTGCCCTACCCGTGGCTAGTATCCAAGAGACCCAGCACTTC. Translation: CSALPVASIQETQHF.

This clonotype has only a few counts. This chain joins TRBV7-2 and TRBJ2-3; TRBD2 matches at 9 bases. The CDR3 is 16 residues long. Unmatched junction bases numbered 9, after V lost 4 bases and J lost 4 bases. Germline CDR1 reads SGHTA; CDR2 reads FQGNSA. The CDR3 DNA follows: TGTGCCAGCAGCTCCGGGGGCGGGAGGGGGCCAGATACGCAGTATTTT. Its translation is CASSSGGGRGPDTQYF.

This clonotype was counted many times. The rearrangement links TRBV2 to TRBJ1-6; 8 bases fit TRBD1. Germline V gives CDR1 SNHLY, CDR2 FYNNEI. V shed 5 bases and J 4 bases; nucleotides not matched to a gene: 7. The CDR3 has 16 residues. The CDR3 is CASSKGGQVYNSPLHF. CDR3 nucleotides: TGTGCCAGCAGTAAAGGGGGACAGGTGTATAATTCACCCCTCCACTTT.

This clonotype showed up many times. The chain carries TRBV28 and TRBJ1-4; possibly TRBD1 for D (5 bases). V was trimmed by 3 bases and J by 4 bases, leaving 24 bases between them. CDR1 is MDHEN and CDR2 is SYDVKM in the germline V gene. The CDR3 has 19 residues. The CDR3, as DNA: TGTGCCAGCAGTTTCGGTTTGAGCCCCCGGGACCGACATAATGAAAAACTGTTTTTT. Its translation is CASSFGLSPRDRHNEKLFF.

In this sample, this clonotype turned up a few times. The CDR3 loop reads CASSVLGGDANEQFF. DNA of the CDR3: TGTGCCAGCAGCGTCCTCGGGGGTGATGCCAATGAGCAGTTCTTC. The rearrangement uses TRBV9 and TRBJ2-1; the D gene is possibly TRBD2 (6 bases). The V and J ends lost 2 bases and 6 bases respectively, with 15 bases between them. The germline gives CDR1 SGDLS, CDR2 YYNGEE. CDR3 length equals 15 residues.